The subject of this entry is one TCR beta chain. Its antigen is unidentified. This record belongs to a study of T cell responses to AZD1222 COVID-19 vaccine. In the study overall: Second-dose schedules of about 4 or about 12 weeks were combined. Findings and limits, study-wide: Vaccine-associated CD4 TCRs ranged over spike, dominating at 160-218 and 743-854.

The assay was immunoSEQ multiplex PCR, and TCRdb's table has in-frame clones only and misses some. The data hold tens of thousands of clones, with 80% to 90% observed a single time. V dropped 1 base and J dropped 5; count of bases not matched to a gene: 5. This CDR3 region has 15 residues. Germline CDR1 is SGHNT and CDR2 is YENEEA. Sequencing used peripheral blood, obtained on day 0 of AZD1222 vaccination. This TCR was recovered from an adult in good health. The chain is built from TRBV11-3 and TRBJ2-1, with 7 bases fitting TRBD2. The CDR3 is CASSLVGSGDNEQFF. CDR3 coding DNA: TGTGCCAGCAGCTTAGTTGGGAGCGGGGACAATGAGCAGTTCTTC.